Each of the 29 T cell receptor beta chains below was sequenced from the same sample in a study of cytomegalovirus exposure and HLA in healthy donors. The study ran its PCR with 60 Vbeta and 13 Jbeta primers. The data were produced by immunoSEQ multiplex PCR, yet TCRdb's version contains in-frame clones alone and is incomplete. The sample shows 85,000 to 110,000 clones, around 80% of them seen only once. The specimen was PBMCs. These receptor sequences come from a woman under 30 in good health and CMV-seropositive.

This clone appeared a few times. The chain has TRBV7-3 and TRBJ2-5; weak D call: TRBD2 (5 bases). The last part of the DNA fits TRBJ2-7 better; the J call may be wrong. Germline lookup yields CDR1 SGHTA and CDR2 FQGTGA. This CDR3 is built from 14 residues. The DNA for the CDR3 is TGTGCCAGCACCAAACTAGGGCCCTCCTACGAGCAGTACTTC. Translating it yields CASTKLGPSYEQYF.

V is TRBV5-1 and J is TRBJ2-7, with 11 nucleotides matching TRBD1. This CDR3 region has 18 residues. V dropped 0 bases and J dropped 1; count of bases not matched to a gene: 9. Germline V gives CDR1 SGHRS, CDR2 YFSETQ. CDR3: CASSLVEGQGAQSYEQYF. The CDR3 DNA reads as TGCGCCAGCAGCTTGGTCGAAGGACAGGGGGCCCAGTCCTACGAGCAGTACTTC.

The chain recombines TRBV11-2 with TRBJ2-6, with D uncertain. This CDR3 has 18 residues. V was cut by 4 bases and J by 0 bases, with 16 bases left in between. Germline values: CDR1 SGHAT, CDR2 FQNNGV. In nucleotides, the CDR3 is TGTGCCAGCAGCTCCCCGAGAGTCCCCTTCTCTGGGGCCAACGTCCTGACTTTC. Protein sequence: CASSSPRVPFSGANVLTF.

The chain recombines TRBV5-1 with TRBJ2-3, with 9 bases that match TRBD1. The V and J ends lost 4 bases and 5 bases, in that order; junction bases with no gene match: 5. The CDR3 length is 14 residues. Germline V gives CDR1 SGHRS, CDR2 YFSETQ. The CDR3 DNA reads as TGCGCCAGCAGCCCGGACAGGGGCCGAGATACGCAGTATTTT. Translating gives CASSPDRGRDTQYF.

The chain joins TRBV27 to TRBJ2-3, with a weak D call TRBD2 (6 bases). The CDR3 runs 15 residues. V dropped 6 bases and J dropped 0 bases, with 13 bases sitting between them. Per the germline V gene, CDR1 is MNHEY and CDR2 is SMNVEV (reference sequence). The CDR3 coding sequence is TGTGCCAGCAGGGGGAGGAAATTCAGCACAGATACGCAGTATTTT. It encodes CASRGRKFSTDTQYF.

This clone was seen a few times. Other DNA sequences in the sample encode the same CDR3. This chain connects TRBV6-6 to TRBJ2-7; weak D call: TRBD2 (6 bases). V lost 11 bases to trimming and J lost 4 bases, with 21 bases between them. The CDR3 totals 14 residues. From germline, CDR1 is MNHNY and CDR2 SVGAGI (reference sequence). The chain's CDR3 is CAVSEGTNPYEQYF. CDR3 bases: TGTGCCGTATCGGAGGGAACAAACCCTTACGAGCAGTACTTC.

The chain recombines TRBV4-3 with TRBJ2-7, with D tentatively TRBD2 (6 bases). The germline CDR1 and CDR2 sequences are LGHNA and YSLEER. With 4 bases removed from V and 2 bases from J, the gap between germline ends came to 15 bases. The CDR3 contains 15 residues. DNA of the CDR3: TGCGCCAGCAGCCGGACTCCCGGGGGTACCTACGAGCAGTACTTC. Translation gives CASSRTPGGTYEQYF.

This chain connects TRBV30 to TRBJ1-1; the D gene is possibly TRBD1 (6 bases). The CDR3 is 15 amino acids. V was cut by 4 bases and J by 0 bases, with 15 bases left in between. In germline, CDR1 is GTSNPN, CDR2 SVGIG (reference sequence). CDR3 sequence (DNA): TGTGCCTGGAATGGGGGCGTCGATATGAACACTGAAGCTTTCTTT. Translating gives CAWNGGVDMNTEAFF.

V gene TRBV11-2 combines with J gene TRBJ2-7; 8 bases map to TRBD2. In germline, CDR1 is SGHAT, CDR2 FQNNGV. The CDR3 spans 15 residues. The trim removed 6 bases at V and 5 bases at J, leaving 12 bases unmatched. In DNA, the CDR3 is TGTGCCAGCAGACGGGAGGGGACTATTGCCCACGAGCAGTACTTC. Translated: CASRREGTIAHEQYF.

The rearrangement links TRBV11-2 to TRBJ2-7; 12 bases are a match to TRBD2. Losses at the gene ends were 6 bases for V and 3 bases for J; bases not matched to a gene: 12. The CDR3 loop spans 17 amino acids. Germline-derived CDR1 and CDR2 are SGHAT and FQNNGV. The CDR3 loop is CASRFPGLAGHDYEQYF. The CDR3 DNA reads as TGTGCCAGCAGGTTCCCGGGACTAGCGGGCCATGACTACGAGCAGTACTTC.

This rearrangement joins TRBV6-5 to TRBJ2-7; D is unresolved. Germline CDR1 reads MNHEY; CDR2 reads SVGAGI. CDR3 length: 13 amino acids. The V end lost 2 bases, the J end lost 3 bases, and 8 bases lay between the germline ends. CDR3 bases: TGTGCCAGCAGTTACCTCCTAGGCTACGAGCAGTACTTC. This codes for CASSYLLGYEQYF.

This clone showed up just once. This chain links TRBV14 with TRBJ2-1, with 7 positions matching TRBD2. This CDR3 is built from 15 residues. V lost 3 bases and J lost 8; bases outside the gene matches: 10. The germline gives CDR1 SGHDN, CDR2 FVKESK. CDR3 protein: CASSHRAGRIDEQFF. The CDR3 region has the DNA TGTGCCAGCAGCCACCGAGCGGGACGCATTGATGAGCAGTTCTTC.

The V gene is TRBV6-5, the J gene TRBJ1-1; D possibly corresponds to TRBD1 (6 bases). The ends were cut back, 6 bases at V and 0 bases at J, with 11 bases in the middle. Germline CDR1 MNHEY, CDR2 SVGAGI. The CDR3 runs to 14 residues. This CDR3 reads CASSRDTLNTEAFF. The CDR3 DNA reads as TGTGCCAGCAGCCGGGACACCTTGAACACTGAAGCTTTCTTT.

CDR3 nucleotide sequence: TGTGCCAGCAGCCCCGGTGGGTGGCTAGCGGGACCCTACGAGCAGTACTTC. Protein: CASSPGGWLAGPYEQYF. The gene calls are TRBV7-2 and TRBJ2-7; TRBD2 aligns across 9 bases. The CDR3 contains 17 residues. The V and J ends lost 5 bases and 2 bases, in that order; junction bases with no gene match: 13. CDR1 and CDR2 from the germline V gene are SGHTA and FQGNSA. Using reference TRBV7-2 and TRBJ2-7 for the parts outside the CDR3, the full variable domain is GAGVSQSPSNKVTEKGKDVELRCDPISGHTALYWYRQSLGQGLEFLIYFQGNSAPDKSGLPSDRFSAERTGGSVSTLTIQRTQQEDSAVYLCASSPGGWLAGPYEQYFGPGTRLTVT.

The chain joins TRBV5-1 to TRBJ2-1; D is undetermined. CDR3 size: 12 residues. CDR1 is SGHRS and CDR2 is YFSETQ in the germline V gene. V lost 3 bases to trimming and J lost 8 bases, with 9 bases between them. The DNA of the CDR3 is TGCGCCAGCAGCTCAAATAGAGATGAGCAGTTCTTC. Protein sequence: CASSSNRDEQFF.

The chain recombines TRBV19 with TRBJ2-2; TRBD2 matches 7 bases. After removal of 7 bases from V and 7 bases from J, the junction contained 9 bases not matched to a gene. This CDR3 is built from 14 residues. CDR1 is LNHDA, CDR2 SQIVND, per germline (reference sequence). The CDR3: CASKQGGEYGELFF. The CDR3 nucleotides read TGTGCCAGTAAGCAGGGAGGGGAGTACGGGGAGCTGTTTTTT.

CDR3 region: CASSTSAGARGHGYTF. The CDR3, as DNA: TGTGCCAGTAGTACCTCCGCGGGGGCGAGGGGACATGGCTACACCTTC. The V and J genes are TRBV19 and TRBJ1-2, with D perhaps matching TRBD1 (6 bases). Looked up from germline, CDR1 is LNHDA and CDR2 is SQIVND (reference sequence). The ends were cut back, 4 bases at V and 6 bases at J, with 21 bases in the middle. CDR3 length: 16 amino acids. Filled out from reference TRBV19 and TRBJ1-2, the complete variable domain reads DGGITQSPKYLFRKEGQNVTLSCEQNLNHDAMYWYRQDPGQGLRLIYYSQIVNDFQKGDIAEGYSVSREKKESFPLTVTSAQKNPTAFYLCASSTSAGARGHGYTFGSGTRLTVV.

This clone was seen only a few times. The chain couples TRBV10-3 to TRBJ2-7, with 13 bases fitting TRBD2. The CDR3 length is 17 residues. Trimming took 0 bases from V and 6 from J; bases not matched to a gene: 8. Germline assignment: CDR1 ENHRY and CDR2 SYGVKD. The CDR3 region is CAISESILAGGPPEQYF. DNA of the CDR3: TGTGCCATCAGTGAGTCGATACTAGCGGGAGGGCCTCCCGAGCAGTACTTC.

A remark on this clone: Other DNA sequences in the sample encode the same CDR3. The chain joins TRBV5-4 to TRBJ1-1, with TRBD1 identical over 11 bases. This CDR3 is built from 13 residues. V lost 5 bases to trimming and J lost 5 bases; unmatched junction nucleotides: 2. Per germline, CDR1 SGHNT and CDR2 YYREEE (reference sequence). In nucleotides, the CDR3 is TGTGCCAGCAGGGACAGGGGGCGTACTGAAGCTTTCTTT. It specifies CASRDRGRTEAFF.

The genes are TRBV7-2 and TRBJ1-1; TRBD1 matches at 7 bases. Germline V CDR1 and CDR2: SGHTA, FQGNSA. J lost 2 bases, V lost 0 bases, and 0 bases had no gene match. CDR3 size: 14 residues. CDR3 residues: CASSLAGGNTEAFF. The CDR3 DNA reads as TGTGCCAGCAGCTTAGCAGGGGGCAACACTGAAGCTTTCTTT.

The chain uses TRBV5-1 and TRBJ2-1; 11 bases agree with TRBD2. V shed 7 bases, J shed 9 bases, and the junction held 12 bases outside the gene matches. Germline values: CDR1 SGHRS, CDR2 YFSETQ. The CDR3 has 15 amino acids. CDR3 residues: CASQGSSGGEGEQFF. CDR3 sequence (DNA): TGCGCCAGCCAAGGCAGTAGCGGGGGGGAGGGTGAGCAGTTCTTC.

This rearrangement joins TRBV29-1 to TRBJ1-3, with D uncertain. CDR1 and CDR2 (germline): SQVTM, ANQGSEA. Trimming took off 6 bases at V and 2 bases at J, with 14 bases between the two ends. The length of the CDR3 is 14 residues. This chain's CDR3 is CSVARGETGNTIYF. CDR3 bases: TGCAGCGTCGCCCGGGGTGAAACTGGAAACACCATATATTTT. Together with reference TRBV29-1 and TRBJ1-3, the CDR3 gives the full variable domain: SAVISQKPSRDICQRGTSLTIQCQVDSQVTMMFWYRQQPGQSLTLIATANQGSEATYESGFVIDKFPISRPNLTFSTLTVSNMSPEDSSIYLCSVARGETGNTIYFGEGSWLTVV.

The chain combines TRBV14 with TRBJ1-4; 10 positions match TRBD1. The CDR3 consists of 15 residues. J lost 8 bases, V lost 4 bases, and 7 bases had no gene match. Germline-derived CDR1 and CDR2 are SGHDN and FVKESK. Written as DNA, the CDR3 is TGTGCCAGCAGCCTAGGGACAGGGGCGGGGGAAAAACTGTTTTTT. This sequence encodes CASSLGTGAGEKLFF.

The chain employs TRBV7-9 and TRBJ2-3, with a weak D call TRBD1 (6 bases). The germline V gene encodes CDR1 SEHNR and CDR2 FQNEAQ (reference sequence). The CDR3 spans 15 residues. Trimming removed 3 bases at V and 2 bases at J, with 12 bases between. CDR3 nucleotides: TGTGCCAGCAGCTTGGTACAGGGAAACACAGATACGCAGTATTTT. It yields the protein CASSLVQGNTDTQYF.

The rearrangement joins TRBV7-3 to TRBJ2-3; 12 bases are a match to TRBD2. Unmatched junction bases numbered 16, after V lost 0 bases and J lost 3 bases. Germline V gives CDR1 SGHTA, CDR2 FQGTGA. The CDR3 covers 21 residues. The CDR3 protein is CASSLTGAFSASGRGTDTQYF. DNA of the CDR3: TGTGCCAGCAGCTTAACGGGGGCGTTTTCGGCTAGCGGGAGGGGGACAGATACGCAGTATTTT.

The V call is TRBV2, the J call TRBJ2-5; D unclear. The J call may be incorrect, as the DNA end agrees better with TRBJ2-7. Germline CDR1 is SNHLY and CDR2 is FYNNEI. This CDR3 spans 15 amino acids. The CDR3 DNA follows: TGTGCCAGCAGTGAAGTTCGCCCCGGAGCCTACGAGCAGTACTTC. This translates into CASSEVRPGAYEQYF.

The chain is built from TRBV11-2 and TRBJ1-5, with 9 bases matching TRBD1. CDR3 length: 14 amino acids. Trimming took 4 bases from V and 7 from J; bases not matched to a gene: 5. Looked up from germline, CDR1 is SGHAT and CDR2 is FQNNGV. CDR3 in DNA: TGTGCCAGCAGCTGGGGACAGGGAGAGCAGCCCCAGCATTTT. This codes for CASSWGQGEQPQHF.

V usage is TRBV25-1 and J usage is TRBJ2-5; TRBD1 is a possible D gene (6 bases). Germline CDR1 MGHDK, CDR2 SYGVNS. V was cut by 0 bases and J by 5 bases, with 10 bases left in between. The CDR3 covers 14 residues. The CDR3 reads CASSEYRGWETQYF. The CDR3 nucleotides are TGTGCCAGCAGTGAATATAGGGGGTGGGAGACCCAGTACTTC.

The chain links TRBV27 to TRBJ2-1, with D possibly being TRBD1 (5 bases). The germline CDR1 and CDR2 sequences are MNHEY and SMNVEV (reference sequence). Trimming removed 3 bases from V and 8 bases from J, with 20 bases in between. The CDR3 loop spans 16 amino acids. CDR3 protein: CASSLGRVLGGDEQFF. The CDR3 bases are TGTGCCAGCAGTTTGGGCAGGGTACTGGGTGGCGATGAGCAGTTCTTC.